This T cell receptor beta chain derives from a study of cytomegalovirus exposure and HLA in healthy donors. The overall study: Of the donors genotyped, approximately 430 in all, 75% to 85% fell in the Caucasian-associated ancestry cluster.

The PCR had 60 Vbeta and 13 Jbeta primers. Here immunoSEQ multiplex PCR was the method, and the copy in TCRdb shows in-frame clones only, minus some. In the table there are about 160,000 clones, around 80% of which are singletons. Deletions cut 2 bases from V and 5 bases from J, with 13 bases between. Germline CDR1 is KGHSH and CDR2 is LQKENI. The CDR3 is 14 residues long. The origin of this receptor is a male donor in good health and CMV-seropositive. Sequencing input: PBMCs. The rearrangement links TRBV18 to TRBJ2-7; D is possibly TRBD1 (6 bases). CDR3 loop: CASSPLQGTDEQYF. CDR3 bases: TGTGCCAGCTCACCATTGCAGGGGACGGACGAGCAGTACTTC. Using reference TRBV18 and TRBJ2-7 for the parts outside the CDR3, the full variable domain is NAGVMQNPRHLVRRRGQEARLRCSPMKGHSHVYWYRQLPEEGLKFMVYLQKENIIDESGMPKERFSAEFPKEGPSILRIQQVVRGDSAAYFCASSPLQGTDEQYFGPGTRLTVT.